This T cell receptor beta chain is drawn from a study of regulatory T cells in long-lasting Graves disease. About the study: The definition of persistent Graves' disease was over 5 years of antithyroid drugs with positive TSH receptor antibodies.

This clonotype was counted ten times or more. Sequencing libraries for TCR beta were prepared with iRepertoire HTBI primers and Arm-PCR of CDR3 regions. From the multiplex PCR reads, TCRdb called clonotypes with MiXCR, one entry per CDR3 protein. Here the sample spans 300,000 to 500,000 distinct CDR3 sequences, around 20% being singletons. Time point in this sample: persistent/refractory GD, antithyroid drugs over 5 years with positive TRAb. Extracted PBMC RNA gave rise to the TCR library. From an endocrinology department in Xi'an, China, came the patients. The TCR was taken from a female donor with Graves disease. Here the sequenced sample was peripheral blood mononuclear cells (PBMCs), taken when the disease was refractory, from a patient treated with antithyroid drugs.

The CDR3 sequence: CASGQGKFAEAFF. The CDR3 DNA reads TGTGCCAGCGGACAGGGGAAATTCGCTGAAGCTTTCTTT. The V call is TRBV27, the J call TRBJ1-1; TRBD1 matches 9 bases. With V trimmed by 8 bases and J by 6 bases, 7 bases remained unmatched. There are 13 residues in the CDR3. Germline values: CDR1 MNHEY, CDR2 SMNVEV (reference sequence).